The 16 T cell receptor beta chains below all came from one sample that was sequenced in a study of T cell clonality in common variable immunodeficiency. Measured with immunoSEQ multiplex PCR; TCRdb has only the in-frame clones, and not every one. There are approximately 50,000 clones in the sample, none observed a single time. Specimen: peripheral blood mononuclear cells. These TCRs come from a person between 18 and 75 years old in good health.

This clone showed up many times. The CDR3 goes on 3 residues after the read ends, and that part is filled in from the germline J gene. This chain links TRBV4-1 with TRBJ1-2, with a weak D call TRBD1 (5 bases). This CDR3 contains 15 residues. Germline values: CDR1 MGHRA, CDR2 YSYEKL. Trimming pared 4 bases from V and 0 bases from J, leaving 12 bases between. The CDR3 here is CASSPGHSANYGYTF. Incomplete CDR3 DNA: TGCGCCAGCAGCCCTGGACATTCAGCTAACTATGGC.

There are a few counts of this clone. The missing CDR3 end, 3 residues past where the read stops, is filled in from the germline J gene. V gene TRBV11-2 combines with J gene TRBJ1-5, with D perhaps TRBD1 (5 bases). The CDR3 has 15 residues. V was trimmed by 1 base and J by 5 bases, leaving 12 bases between them. Germline CDR1 SGHAT, CDR2 FQNNGV. Partial CDR3 DNA: TGTGCCAGCAGCTTAGTAACAGGAGTGGATCAGCCC. It codes for CASSLVTGVDQP. The CDR3, in full, reads CASSLVTGVDQPQHF.

This clone was seen at least ten times. The CDR3 protein is CASSLETTSLYNEQFF. The sequenced part of the CDR3 DNA is TGTGCCAGCAGCTTAGAGACTACATCACTTTACAATGAG. V usage is TRBV13 and J usage is TRBJ2-1; a weak D match, TRBD2 (5 bases). The CDR3 is cut off 3 residues early in the read; its end comes from the germline J gene. The germline V gene has CDR1 PRHDT and CDR2 FYEKMQ (reference sequence). There are 16 residues in the CDR3. Trimming left V 1 base short and J 4 bases short, with 14 bases between.

This clone has more than one count but fewer than ten. The sequence runs out 3 residues before the end of the CDR3; the remainder is reconstructed from the germline J gene. The chain is built from TRBV19 and TRBJ2-2; 7 bases fit TRBD1. CDR3 length: 17 amino acids. Germline CDR1 LNHDA, CDR2 SQIVND (reference sequence). The sequenced CDR3 bases are TGTGCCAGTAGCAACCTATACGTGGGGACAGCAAATTCACCG. Translating it yields CASSNLYVGTANSP. The complete CDR3 sequence is CASSNLYVGTANSPLFF.

The CDR3 sequence is CASSLGVEKLFF. The covered CDR3 bases are TGTGCCAGCAGCTTAGGCGTTGAAAAG. V and J are TRBV7-9 and TRBJ2-2; unclear D gene. The read halts 3 residues ahead of the CDR3 end, with the missing end drawn from the germline J gene. Germline V gene data show CDR1 as SEHNR and CDR2 as FQNEAQ (reference sequence). The CDR3 is 12 residues long.

This clone was recorded many times. The CDR3 is cut off 3 residues early in the read; its end comes from the germline J gene. The chain has TRBV19 and TRBJ1-3, with 7 bases that match TRBD1. Per germline, CDR1 LNHDA and CDR2 SQIVND (reference sequence). This CDR3 spans 14 amino acids. After removal of 8 bases from V and 4 bases from J, the junction contained 8 bases not matched to a gene. CDR3 sequence reads: CASSPGTEGNTIYF. The covered CDR3 bases are TGTGCCAGTTCCCCAGGGACAGAAGGAAACACC.

The table lists this clone with a few counts. Given a much more abundant clone one base away, this may be a read error. The observed sequence ends 3 residues before the CDR3 terminus, with the missing tail filled in from the germline J gene. This sequence joins TRBV30 and TRBJ2-3; the D gene is possibly TRBD1 (5 bases). This CDR3 contains 13 residues. Per germline, CDR1 GTSNPN and CDR2 SVGIG (reference sequence). CDR3 sequence: CAWSEDRQRPQYF. The sequenced CDR3 bases are TGTGCCTGGAGTGAGGACCGACAGAGGCCG. Full variable domain (missing parts from reference TRBV30 and TRBJ2-3): SQTIHQWPATLVQPVGSPLSLECTVEGTSNPNLYWYRQAAGRGLQLLFYSVGIGQISSEVPQNLSASRPQDRQFILSSKKLLLSDSGFYLCAWSEDRQRPQYFGPGTRLTVL.

This clone was seen ten or more times. The read stops 3 residues short of the end of the CDR3; the missing end is completed from the germline J gene. The chain combines TRBV7-3 with TRBJ1-6; D possibly corresponds to TRBD1 (6 bases). CDR1 is SGHTA and CDR2 is FQGTGA in the germline V gene. CDR3 length: 14 residues. Trimming cost V 5 bases and J 9 bases, with 14 bases left between them. The covered CDR3 bases are TGTGCCAGCAGCCCTACAGGGCTAGGTTCACCC. Amino acids: CASSPTGLGSP. The full CDR3 reads CASSPTGLGSPLHF.

This clone has at least ten counts. The read terminates 3 residues before the CDR3 end, so the remaining end is supplied by the germline J gene. This rearrangement joins TRBV6-2 or TRBV6-3 to TRBJ1-2; D ambiguous. V was trimmed by 9 bases and J by 5 bases, leaving 13 bases between them. Per germline, CDR1 MNHEY and CDR2 SVGEGT. This CDR3 region has 12 residues. CDR3 DNA (partial): TGTGCCAGTGGGCAAGATTTATATGGC. Protein: CASGQDLYG. The full CDR3 protein is CASGQDLYGYTF.

This clone has ten or more counts. The sequence runs out 3 residues before the end of the CDR3; the remainder is reconstructed from the germline J gene. This chain joins TRBV20-1 and TRBJ2-1; a weak D match, TRBD2 (6 bases). Germline CDR1 is DFQATT and CDR2 is SNEGSKA (reference sequence). CDR3 length: 15 residues. V gave up 4 bases and J gave up 4 bases, with 17 bases separating them. The CDR3 bases that were read are TGCAGTGCTACCCCAGAGGGACTTACATACAATGAG. Its protein product is CSATPEGLTYNE. The complete CDR3 protein is CSATPEGLTYNEQFF.

A word on this clone: The read terminates 3 residues before the CDR3 end, so the remaining end is supplied by the germline J gene. The chain combines TRBV11-2 with TRBJ2-3, with 8 bases aligning to TRBD2. V lost 4 bases and J lost 6; bases outside the gene matches: 9. The CDR3 spans 15 residues. CDR1 is SGHAT, CDR2 FQNNGV, per germline. The DNA read from the CDR3 is TGTGCCAGCAGCTCCGAGCGGGAGCGGCGGGATACG. Translation: CASSSERERRDT. The whole CDR3 region reads CASSSERERRDTQYF. Supplemented by reference TRBV11-2 and TRBJ2-3, the full variable domain reads EAGVAQSPRYKIIEKRQSVAFWCNPISGHATLYWYQQILGQGPKLLIQFQNNGVVDDSQLPKDRFSAERLKGVDSTLKIQPAKLEDSAVYLCASSSERERRDTQYFGPGTRLTVL.

This clone was seen ten or more times. The CDR3 sequence: CASSPVSLRRGDTQYF. The sequenced CDR3 bases are TGTGCCAGCTCACCTGTCTCGTTGAGGCGGGGGGATACG. The J gene is TRBJ2-3, the V gene TRBV18; 7 positions match TRBD2. Sequencing ends 3 residues short of the CDR3 end; the germline J gene provides the rest. V trimming: 3 bases; J trimming: 6 bases; junction bases outside the gene matches: 12. CDR3 length: 16 amino acids. Germline-derived CDR1 and CDR2 are KGHSH and LQKENI.

This clone has ten or more counts. The CDR3 extends 3 residues past the end of the read, so its final part is completed from the germline J gene. The chain is built from TRBV2 and TRBJ2-5, with D perhaps matching TRBD1 (6 bases). The germline V and J ends were trimmed by 7 bases and 0 bases, with 12 bases remaining between them. Germline V gives CDR1 SNHLY, CDR2 FYNNEI. There are 14 residues in the CDR3. The CDR3 spells CASTVDSYQETQYF. The sequenced part of the CDR3 DNA is TGTGCCAGCACCGTGGACAGCTACCAAGAGACC.

There are many counts of this clone. The CDR3 end lies 3 residues beyond the end of the read and is filled in from the germline J gene. The V and J genes are TRBV19 and TRBJ2-5, with D possibly matching TRBD1 (5 bases). The V end lost 6 bases, the J end lost 4 bases, and 15 bases lay between the germline ends. The CDR3 extends over 14 amino acids. CDR1 LNHDA and CDR2 SQIVND come from the germline V gene (reference sequence). CDR3 protein: CASRLGQERETQYF. The DNA read from the CDR3 is TGTGCCAGTAGATTGGGGCAGGAACGAGAGACC.

This clone occurred a few times. This could be a read error, since a much larger clone is one nucleotide away. The read ends 3 residues shy of where the CDR3 ends; the end is completed using the germline J gene. The sample holds other DNA sequences that translate to the same CDR3. The rearrangement uses TRBV2 and TRBJ1-2; possible D gene TRBD1, 5 bases. Germline CDR1 reads SNHLY; CDR2 reads FYNNEI. The CDR3 runs to 12 residues. Partial CDR3 DNA: TGTGCCAGCAGGGCCGACAGCTATGGT. Its translation: CASRADSYG. The CDR3, in full, reads CASRADSYGYTF.

This clone was seen a few times. The read terminates 3 residues ahead of where the CDR3 ends, so the germline J gene completes it. The genes are TRBV5-1 and TRBJ1-3, with D maybe TRBD1 (6 bases). V was pared by 4 bases and J by 4 bases, with 12 bases between. The germline gives CDR1 SGHRS, CDR2 YFSETQ. This CDR3 region has 14 residues. CDR3 sequence: CASSPLGAGNTIYF. CDR3 bases read: TGCGCCAGCAGCCCCCTGGGGGCCGGAAACACC.